This TCR beta chain was recorded in a study of cytomegalovirus exposure and HLA in healthy donors. This CDR3 comprises 16 residues. The ends were cut back, 2 bases at V and 6 bases at J, with 16 bases in the middle. CDR1 and CDR2 (germline): MGHRA, YSYEKL. It was with 60 Vbeta and 13 Jbeta primers that the PCR ran. TCRdb's table, derived via immunoSEQ multiplex PCR, lists solely in-frame clones and lacks some. This table holds about 110,000 clones, about two thirds found once. The rearrangement uses TRBV4-1 and TRBJ1-4; maybe TRBD1 (6 bases). This TCR derives from a female donor in good health and CMV-seronegative. Sequenced sample: PBMCs. The CDR3 sequence is CASSQPAQGIDEKLFF. The CDR3 DNA follows: TGCGCCAGCAGCCAACCAGCACAGGGAATAGATGAAAAACTGTTTTTT.